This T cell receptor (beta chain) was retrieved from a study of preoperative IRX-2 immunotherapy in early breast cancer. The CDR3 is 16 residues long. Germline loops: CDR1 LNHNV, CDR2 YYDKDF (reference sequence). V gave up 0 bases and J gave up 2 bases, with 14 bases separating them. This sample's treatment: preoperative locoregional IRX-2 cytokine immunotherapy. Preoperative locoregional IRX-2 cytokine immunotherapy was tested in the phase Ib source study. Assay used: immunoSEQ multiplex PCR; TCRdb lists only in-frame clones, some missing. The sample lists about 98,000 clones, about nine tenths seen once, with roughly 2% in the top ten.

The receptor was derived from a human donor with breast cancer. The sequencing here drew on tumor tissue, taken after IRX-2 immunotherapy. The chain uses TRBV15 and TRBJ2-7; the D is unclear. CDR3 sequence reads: CATSRDLIASTYEQYF. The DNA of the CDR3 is TGTGCCACCAGCAGAGATCTAATTGCCAGCACCTACGAGCAGTACTTC.